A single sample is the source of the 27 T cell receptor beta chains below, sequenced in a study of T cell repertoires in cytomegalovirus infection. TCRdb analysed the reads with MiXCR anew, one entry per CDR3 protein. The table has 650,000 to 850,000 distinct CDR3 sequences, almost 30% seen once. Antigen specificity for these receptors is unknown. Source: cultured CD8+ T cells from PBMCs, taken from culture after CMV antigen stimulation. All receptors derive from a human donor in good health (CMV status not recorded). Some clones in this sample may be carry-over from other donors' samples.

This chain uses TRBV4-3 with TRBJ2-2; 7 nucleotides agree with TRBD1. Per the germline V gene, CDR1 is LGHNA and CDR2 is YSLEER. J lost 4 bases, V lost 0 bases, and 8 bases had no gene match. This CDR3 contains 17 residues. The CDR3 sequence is CASSQDRGTVPTGELFF. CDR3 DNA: TGCGCCAGCAGCCAAGACAGGGGGACCGTTCCCACCGGGGAGCTGTTTTTT.

DNA for the CDR3: TGTGCCAGCAGGAGTTCGACCTTCGACTCACCCAGCCTTGAAGCTTTCTTT. This sequence encodes CASRSSTFDSPSLEAFF. J is TRBJ1-1 and V is TRBV28, with unresolved D. CDR1 and CDR2 from the germline V gene are MDHEN and SYDVKM. V was pared by 6 bases and J by 7 bases, with 27 bases between. The CDR3 length is 17 residues.

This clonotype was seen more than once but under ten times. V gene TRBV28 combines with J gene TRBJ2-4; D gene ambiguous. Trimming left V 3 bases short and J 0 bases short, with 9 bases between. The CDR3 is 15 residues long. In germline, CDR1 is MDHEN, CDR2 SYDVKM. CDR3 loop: CASSLFSIAKNIQYF. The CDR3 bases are TGTGCCAGCAGTTTGTTCAGCATAGCCAAAAACATTCAGTACTTC.

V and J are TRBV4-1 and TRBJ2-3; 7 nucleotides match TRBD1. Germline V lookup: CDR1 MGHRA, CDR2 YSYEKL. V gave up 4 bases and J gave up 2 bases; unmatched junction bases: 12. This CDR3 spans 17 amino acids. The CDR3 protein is CASSPYFRDRYTDTQYF. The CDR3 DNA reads TGCGCCAGCAGCCCATACTTCCGGGACAGATACACAGATACGCAGTATTTT.

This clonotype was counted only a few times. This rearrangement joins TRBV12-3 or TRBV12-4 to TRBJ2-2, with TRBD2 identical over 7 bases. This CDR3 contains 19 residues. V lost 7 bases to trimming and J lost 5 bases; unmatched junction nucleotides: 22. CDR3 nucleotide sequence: TGTGCCAGCACCCCGGGAGGACTAGTTCCCCAAAAGGAGACCGGGGAGCTGTTTTTT. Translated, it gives CASTPGGLVPQKETGELFF.

CDR3 protein: CASSARRGGYTF. Written as DNA, the CDR3 is TGTGCCAGCAGCGCCCGCCGGGGGGGCTACACCTTC. This chain uses TRBV9 with TRBJ1-2; possibly TRBD1 for D (5 bases). V lost 3 bases, J lost 8 bases, and 11 bases lay in between. The CDR3 contains 12 residues. Germline V lookup: CDR1 SGDLS, CDR2 YYNGEE. Using reference TRBV9 and TRBJ1-2 for the parts outside the CDR3, the full variable domain is DSGVTQTPKHLITATGQRVTLRCSPRSGDLSVYWYQQSLDQGLQFLIQYYNGEERAKGNILERFSAQQFPDLHSELNLSSLELGDSALYFCASSARRGGYTFGSGTRLTVV.

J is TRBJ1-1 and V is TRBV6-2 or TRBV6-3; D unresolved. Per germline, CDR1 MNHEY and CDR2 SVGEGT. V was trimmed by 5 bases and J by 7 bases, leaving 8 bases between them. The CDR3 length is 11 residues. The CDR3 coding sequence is TGTGCCAGCAGTCGTACGGGTGAAGCTTTCTTT. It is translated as CASSRTGEAFF.

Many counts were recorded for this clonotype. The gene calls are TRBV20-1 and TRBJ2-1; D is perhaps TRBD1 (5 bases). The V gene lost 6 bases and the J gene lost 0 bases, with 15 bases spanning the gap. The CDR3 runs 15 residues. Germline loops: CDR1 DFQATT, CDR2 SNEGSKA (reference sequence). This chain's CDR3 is CSARRQSSSYNEQFF. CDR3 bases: TGCAGTGCGAGAAGACAGTCGAGCTCCTACAATGAGCAGTTCTTC.

The CDR3 DNA sequence: TGTGCCAGCTCACCAAGTCCGACAGGGTGGCGGAACACTGAAGCTTTCTTT. Translation: CASSPSPTGWRNTEAFF. The rearrangement links TRBV18 to TRBJ1-1, with 7 bases identical to TRBD1. The length of the CDR3 is 17 residues. Germline CDR1 KGHSH, CDR2 LQKENI. Trimming at V came to 2 bases and at J to 1 base, leaving 10 bases not matched to a gene.

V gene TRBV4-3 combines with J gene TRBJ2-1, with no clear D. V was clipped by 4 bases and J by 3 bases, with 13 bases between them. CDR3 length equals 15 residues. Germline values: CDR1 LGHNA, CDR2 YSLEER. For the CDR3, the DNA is TGCGCCAGCAGCCCCGGGCGCAGTTTCTACAATGAGCAGTTCTTC. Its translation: CASSPGRSFYNEQFF.

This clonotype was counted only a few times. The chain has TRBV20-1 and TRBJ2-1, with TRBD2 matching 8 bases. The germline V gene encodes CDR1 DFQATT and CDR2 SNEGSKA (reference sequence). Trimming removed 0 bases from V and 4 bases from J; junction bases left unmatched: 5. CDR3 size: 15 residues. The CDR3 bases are TGCAGTGCTAGAGATGTACTAGCGGATTACAATGAGCAGTTCTTC. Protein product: CSARDVLADYNEQFF.

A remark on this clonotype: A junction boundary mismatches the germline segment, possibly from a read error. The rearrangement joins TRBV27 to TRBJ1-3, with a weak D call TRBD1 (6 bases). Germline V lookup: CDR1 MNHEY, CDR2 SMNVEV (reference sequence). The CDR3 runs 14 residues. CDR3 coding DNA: TGTGCCAGCGGTTTGCAGGGGAACGGAAACACCATATATTTT. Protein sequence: CASGLQGNGNTIYF.

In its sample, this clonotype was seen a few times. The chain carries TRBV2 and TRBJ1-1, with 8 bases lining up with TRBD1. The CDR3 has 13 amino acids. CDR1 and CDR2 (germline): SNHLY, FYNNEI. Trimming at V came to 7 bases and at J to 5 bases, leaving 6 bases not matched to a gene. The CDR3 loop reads CASIQGARTEAFF. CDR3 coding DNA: TGTGCCAGCATCCAGGGGGCGCGAACTGAAGCTTTCTTT.

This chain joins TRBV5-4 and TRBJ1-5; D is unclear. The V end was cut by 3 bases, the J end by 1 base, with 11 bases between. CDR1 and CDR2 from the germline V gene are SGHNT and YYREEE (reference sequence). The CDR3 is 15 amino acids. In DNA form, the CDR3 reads TGTGCCAGCAGCTCCTACGGGGAAAGCAATCAGCCCCAGCATTTT. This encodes CASSSYGESNQPQHF.

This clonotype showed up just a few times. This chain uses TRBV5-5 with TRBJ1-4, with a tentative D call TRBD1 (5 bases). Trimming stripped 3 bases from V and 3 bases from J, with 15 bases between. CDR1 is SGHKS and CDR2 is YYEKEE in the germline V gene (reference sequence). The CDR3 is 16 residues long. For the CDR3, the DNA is TGTGCCAGCAGCTGGGGTGACAGAGCCGCTAATGAAAAACTGTTTTTT. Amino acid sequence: CASSWGDRAANEKLFF.

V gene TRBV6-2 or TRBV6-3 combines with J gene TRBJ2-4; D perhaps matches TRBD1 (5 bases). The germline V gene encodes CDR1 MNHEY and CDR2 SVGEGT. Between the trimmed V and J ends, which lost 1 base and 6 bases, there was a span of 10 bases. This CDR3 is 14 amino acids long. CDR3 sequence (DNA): TGTGCCAGCAGTTACTTAGGGGTGGGAAACATTCAGTACTTC. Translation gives CASSYLGVGNIQYF.

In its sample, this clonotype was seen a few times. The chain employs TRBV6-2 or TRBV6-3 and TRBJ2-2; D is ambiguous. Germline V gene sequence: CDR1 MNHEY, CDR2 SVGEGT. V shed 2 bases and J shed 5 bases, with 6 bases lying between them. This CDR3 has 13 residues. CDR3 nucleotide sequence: TGTGCCAGCAGTTACGGGTGGACCGGGGAGCTGTTTTTT. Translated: CASSYGWTGELFF.

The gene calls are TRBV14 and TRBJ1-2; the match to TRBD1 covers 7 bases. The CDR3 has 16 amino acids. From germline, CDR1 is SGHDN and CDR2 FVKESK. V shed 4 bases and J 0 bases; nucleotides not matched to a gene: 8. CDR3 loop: CASSPNSGTANYGYTF. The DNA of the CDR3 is TGTGCCAGCAGCCCGAACTCCGGGACAGCTAACTATGGCTACACCTTC.

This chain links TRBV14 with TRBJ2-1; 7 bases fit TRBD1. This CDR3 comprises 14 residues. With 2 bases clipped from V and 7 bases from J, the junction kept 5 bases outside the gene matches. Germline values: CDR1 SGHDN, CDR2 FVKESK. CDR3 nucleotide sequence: TGTGCCAGCAGCCAACGGACAGGCAGGAATGAGCAGTTCTTC. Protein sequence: CASSQRTGRNEQFF.

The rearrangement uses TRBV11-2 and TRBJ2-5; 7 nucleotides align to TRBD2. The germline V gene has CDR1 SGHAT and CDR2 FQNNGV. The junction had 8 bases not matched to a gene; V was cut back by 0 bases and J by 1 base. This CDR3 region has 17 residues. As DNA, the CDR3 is TGTGCCAGCAGCTTAGATCAGGGCGGGGGACTCCAAGAGACCCAGTACTTC. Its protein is CASSLDQGGGLQETQYF.

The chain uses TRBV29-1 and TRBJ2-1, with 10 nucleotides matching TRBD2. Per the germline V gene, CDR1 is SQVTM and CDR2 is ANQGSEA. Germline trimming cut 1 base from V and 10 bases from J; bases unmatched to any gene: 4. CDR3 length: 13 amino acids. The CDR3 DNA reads TGCAGCGTTGAAGTAAGTAGCGGGGGGGAGCAGTTCTTC. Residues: CSVEVSSGGEQFF.

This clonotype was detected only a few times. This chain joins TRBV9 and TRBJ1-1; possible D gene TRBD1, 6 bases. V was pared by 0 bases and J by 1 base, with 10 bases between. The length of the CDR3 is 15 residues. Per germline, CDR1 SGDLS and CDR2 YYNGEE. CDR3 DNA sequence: TGTGCCAGCAGCGTAGCTCTGGGACAGAACACTGAAGCTTTCTTT. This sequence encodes CASSVALGQNTEAFF.

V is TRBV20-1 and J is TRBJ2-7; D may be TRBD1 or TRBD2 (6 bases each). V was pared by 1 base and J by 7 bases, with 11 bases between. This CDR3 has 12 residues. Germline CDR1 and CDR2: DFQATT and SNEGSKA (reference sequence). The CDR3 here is CSARGGAGEQYV. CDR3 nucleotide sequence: TGCAGTGCTAGAGGGGGGGCTGGGGAGCAGTACGTC.

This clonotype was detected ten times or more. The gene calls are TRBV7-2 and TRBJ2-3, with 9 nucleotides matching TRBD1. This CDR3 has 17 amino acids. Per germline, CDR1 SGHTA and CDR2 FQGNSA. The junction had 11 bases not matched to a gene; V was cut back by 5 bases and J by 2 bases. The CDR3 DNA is TGTGCCAGCAGCCAACCGGGACAGGGTTTAATCACAGATACGCAGTATTTT. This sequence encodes CASSQPGQGLITDTQYF.

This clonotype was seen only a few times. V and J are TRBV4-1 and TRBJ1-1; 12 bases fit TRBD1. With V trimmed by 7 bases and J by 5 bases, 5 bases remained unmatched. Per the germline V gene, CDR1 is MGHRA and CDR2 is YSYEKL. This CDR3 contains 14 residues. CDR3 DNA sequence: TGCGCCAGCACGGGACAGGGGGCGCGAACTGAAGCTTTCTTT. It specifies CASTGQGARTEAFF.

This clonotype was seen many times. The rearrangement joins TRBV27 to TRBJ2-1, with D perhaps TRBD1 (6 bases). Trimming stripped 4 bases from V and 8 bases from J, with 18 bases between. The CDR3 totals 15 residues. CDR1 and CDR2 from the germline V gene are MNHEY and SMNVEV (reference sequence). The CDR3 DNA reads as TGTGCCAGCAGTTCCCCGTGGCTACAGGGTGATGAGCAGTTCTTC. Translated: CASSSPWLQGDEQFF.

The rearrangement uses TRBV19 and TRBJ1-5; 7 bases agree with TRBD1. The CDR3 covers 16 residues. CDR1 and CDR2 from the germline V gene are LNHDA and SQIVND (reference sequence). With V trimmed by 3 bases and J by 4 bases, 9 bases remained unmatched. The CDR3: CASSIQGQVLNQPQHF. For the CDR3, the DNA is TGTGCCAGTAGTATCCAAGGACAGGTACTAAATCAGCCCCAGCATTTT.